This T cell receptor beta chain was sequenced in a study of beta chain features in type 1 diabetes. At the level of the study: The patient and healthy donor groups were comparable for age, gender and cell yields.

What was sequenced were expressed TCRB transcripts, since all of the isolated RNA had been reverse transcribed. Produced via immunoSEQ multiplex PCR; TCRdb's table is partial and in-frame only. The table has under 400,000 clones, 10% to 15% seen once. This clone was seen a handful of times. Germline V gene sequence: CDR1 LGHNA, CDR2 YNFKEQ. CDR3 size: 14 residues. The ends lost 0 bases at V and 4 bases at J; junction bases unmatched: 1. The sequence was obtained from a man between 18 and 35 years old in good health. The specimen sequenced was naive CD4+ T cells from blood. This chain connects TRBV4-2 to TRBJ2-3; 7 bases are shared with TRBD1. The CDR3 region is CASSQDGQADTQYF. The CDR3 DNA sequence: TGTGCCAGCAGCCAAGATGGACAGGCAGATACGCAGTATTTT.